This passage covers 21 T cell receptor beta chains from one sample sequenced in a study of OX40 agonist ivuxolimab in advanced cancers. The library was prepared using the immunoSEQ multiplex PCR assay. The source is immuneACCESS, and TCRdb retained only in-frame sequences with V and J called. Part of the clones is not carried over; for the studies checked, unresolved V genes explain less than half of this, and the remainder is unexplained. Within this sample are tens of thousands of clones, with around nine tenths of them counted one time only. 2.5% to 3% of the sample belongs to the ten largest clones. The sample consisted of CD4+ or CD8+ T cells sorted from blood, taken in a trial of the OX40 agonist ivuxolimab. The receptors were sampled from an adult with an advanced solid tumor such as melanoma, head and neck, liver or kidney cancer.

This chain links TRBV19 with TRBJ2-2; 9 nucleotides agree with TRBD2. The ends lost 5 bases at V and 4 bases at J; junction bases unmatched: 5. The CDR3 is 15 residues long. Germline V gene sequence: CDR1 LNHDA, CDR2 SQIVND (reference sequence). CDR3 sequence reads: CASSPPSGVTGELFF. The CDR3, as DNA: TGTGCCAGTAGTCCCCCTAGCGGGGTCACCGGGGAGCTGTTTTTT.

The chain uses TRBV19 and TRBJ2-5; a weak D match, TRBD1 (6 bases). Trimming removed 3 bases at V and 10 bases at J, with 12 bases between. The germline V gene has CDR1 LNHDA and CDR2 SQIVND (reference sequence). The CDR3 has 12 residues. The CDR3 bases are TGTGCCAGTAGTATGGGACAACAGAGCCAGTACTTC. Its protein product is CASSMGQQSQYF.

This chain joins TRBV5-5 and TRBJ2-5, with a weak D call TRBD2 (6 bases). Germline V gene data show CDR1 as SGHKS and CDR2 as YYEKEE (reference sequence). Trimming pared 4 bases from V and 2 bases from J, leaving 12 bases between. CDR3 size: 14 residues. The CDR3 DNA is TGTGCCAGCAGCCCCGGGAGTTCACAAGAGACCCAGTACTTC. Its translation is CASSPGSSQETQYF.

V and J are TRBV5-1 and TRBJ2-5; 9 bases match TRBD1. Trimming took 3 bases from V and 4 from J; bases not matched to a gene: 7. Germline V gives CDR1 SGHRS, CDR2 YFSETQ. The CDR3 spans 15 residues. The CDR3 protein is CASSWNRGLGETQYF. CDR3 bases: TGCGCCAGCAGCTGGAACAGGGGGCTGGGAGAGACCCAGTACTTC.

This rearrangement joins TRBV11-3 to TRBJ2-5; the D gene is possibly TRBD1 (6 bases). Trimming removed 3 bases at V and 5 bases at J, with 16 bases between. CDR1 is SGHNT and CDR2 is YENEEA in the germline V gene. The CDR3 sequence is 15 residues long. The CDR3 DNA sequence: TGTGCCAGCAGCTTCGGGCAGGGGTTGACGGAGACCCAGTACTTC. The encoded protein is CASSFGQGLTETQYF.

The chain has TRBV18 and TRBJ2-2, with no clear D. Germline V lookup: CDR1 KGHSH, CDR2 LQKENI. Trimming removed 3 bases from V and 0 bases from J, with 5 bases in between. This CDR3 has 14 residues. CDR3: CASSPDTNTGELFF. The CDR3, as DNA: TGTGCCAGCTCACCCGACACGAACACCGGGGAGCTGTTTTTT.

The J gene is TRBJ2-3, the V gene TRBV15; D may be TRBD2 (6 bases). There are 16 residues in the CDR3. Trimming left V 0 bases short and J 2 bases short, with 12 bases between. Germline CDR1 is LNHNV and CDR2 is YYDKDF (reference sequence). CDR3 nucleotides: TGTGCCACCAGCAGAGATGCGGGGAAAGTCACAGATACGCAGTATTTT. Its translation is CATSRDAGKVTDTQYF. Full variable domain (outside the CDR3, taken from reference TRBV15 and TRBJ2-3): DAMVIQNPRYQVTQFGKPVTLSCSQTLNHNVMYWYQQKSSQAPKLLFHYYDKDFNNEADTPDNFQSRRPNTSFCFLDIRSPGLGDTAMYLCATSRDAGKVTDTQYFGPGTRLTVL.

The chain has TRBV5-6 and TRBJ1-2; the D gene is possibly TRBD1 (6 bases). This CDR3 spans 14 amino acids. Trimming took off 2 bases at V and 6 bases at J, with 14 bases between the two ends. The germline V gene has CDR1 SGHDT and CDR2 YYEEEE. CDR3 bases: TGTGCCAGCAGCTTCGGCCTGGGGGCGGATGGCTACACCTTC. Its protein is CASSFGLGADGYTF.

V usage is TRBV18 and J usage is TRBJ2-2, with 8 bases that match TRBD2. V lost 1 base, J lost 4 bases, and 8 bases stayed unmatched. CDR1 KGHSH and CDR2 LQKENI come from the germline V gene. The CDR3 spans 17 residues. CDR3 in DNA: TGTGCCAGCTCACCACTGGCAAGCGGGGGAGCCACCGGGGAGCTGTTTTTT. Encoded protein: CASSPLASGGATGELFF.

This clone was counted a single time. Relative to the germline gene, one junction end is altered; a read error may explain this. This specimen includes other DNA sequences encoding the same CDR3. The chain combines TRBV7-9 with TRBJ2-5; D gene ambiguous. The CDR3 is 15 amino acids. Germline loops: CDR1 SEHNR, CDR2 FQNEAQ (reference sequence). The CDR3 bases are TGCGCCAGCCTCAAAGGTAGAAGCCTTGGGAAGACCCAGTACTTC. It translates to CASLKGRSLGKTQYF.

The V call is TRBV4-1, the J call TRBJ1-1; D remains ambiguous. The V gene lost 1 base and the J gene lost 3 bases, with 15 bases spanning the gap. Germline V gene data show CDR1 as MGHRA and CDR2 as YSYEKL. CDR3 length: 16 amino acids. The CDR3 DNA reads TGCGCCAGCAGCCAAGGCCCGGCAGCTGCTTACACTGAAGCTTTCTTT. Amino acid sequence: CASSQGPAAAYTEAFF.

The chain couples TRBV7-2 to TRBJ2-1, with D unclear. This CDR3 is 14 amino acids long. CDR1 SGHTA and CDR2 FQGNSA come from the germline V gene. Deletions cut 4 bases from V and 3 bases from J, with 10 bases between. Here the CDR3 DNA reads TGTGCCAGCAGCTCCTCGGACGGCTACAATGAGCAGTTCTTC. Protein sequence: CASSSSDGYNEQFF. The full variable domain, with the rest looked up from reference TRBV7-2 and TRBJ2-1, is GAGVSQSPSNKVTEKGKDVELRCDPISGHTALYWYRQSLGQGLEFLIYFQGNSAPDKSGLPSDRFSAERTGGSVSTLTIQRTQQEDSAVYLCASSSSDGYNEQFFGPGTRLTVL.

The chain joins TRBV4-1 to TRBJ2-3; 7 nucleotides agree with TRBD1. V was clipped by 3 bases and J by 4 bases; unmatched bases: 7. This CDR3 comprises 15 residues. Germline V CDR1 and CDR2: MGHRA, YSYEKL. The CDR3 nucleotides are TGCGCCAGCAGCCACATGACAGGGTTTGCAGATACGCAGTATTTT. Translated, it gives CASSHMTGFADTQYF.

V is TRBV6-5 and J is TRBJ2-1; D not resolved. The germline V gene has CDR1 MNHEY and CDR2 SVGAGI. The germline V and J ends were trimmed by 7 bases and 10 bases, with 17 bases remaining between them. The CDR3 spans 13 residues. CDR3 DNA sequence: TGTGCCAGCATAGCCCCCAGTAGCTACGAGCAGTTCTTC. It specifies CASIAPSSYEQFF.

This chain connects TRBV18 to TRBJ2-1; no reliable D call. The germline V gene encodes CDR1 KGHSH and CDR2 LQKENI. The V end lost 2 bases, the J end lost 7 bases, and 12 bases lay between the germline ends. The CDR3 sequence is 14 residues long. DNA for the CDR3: TGTGCCAGCTCACCAGAAATCGTCAGGAATGAGCAGTTCTTC. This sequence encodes CASSPEIVRNEQFF.

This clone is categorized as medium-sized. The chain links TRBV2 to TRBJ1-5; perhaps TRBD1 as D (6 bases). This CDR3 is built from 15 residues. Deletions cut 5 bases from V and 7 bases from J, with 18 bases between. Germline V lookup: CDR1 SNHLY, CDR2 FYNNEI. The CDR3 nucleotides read TGTGCCAGCAGTACCTACACCAGGGGAGGGCAGCCCCAGCATTTT. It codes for CASSTYTRGGQPQHF.

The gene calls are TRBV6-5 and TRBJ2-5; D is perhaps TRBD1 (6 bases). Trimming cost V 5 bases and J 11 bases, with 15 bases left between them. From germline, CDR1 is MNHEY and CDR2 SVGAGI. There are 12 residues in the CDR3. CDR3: CASSQSRGPQYF. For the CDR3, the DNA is TGTGCCAGCAGTCAGAGCAGGGGACCTCAGTACTTC.

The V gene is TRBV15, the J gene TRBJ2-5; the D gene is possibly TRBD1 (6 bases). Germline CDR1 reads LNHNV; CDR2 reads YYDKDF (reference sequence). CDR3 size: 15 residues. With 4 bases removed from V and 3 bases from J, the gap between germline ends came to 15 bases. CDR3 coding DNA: TGTGCCACCAGCACCCCCAGGGGACAAAAAGAGACCCAGTACTTC. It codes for CATSTPRGQKETQYF.

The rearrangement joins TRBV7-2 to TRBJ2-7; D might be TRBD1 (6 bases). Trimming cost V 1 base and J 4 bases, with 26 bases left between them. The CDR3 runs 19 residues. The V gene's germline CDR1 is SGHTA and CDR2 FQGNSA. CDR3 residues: CASSLGKITRGLVFYEQYF. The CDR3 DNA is TGTGCCAGCAGCTTAGGGAAGATAACCAGGGGTCTTGTTTTTTACGAGCAGTACTTC.

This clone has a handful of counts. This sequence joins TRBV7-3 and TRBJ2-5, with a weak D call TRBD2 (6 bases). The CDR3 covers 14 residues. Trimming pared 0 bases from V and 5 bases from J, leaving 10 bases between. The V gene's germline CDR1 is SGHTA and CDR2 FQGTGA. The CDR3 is CASSLTGGLETQYF. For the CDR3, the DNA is TGTGCCAGCAGCTTAACGGGGGGACTCGAGACCCAGTACTTC.

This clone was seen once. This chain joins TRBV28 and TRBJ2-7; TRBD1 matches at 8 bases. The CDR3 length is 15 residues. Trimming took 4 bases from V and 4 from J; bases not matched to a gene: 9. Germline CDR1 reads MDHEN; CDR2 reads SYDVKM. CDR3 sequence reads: CASSSNGQGRYEQYV. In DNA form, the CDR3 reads TGTGCCAGCAGTTCGAACGGACAGGGAAGATACGAGCAGTACGTC.